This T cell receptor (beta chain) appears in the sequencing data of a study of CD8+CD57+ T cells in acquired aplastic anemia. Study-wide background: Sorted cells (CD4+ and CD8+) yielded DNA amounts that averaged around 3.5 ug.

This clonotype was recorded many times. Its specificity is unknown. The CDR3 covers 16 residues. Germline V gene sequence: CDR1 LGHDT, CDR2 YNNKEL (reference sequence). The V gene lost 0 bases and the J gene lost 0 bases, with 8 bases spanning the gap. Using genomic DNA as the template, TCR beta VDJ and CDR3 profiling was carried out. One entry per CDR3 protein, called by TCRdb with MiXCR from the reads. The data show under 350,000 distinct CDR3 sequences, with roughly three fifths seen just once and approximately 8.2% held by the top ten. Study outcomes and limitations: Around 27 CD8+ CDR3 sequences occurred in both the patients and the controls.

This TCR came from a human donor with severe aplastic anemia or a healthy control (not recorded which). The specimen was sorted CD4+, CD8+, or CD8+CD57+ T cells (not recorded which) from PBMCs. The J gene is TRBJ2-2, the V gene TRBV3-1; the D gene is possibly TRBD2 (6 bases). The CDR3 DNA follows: TGTGCCAGCAGCCAAGACCCGGGGGCGAACACCGGGGAGCTGTTTTTT. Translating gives CASSQDPGANTGELFF.